Each of the 5 T cell receptor beta chains below was sequenced from the same sample in a study of cytomegalovirus exposure and HLA in healthy donors (TCRdb year 2017). The library was generated by the immunoSEQ multiplex PCR assay. For the multiplex PCR, a mixture combining 60 forward primers for TCR Vbeta segments and 13 reverse primers for TCR Jbeta segments was used. TCRdb obtained this table from immuneACCESS and retained in-frame rearrangements with V and J assigned. These tables miss some clones; where compared with another copy, unresolved V genes account for less than half of the shortfall, and the remainder is unexplained. Within this sample are 85,000 to 100,000 clones, with about four fifths of them counted one time only. The ten largest clones capture approximately 5% of the sample. The sequencing input was PBMCs. The receptors were gathered from a middle-aged woman in good health and CMV-seronegative.

This chain uses TRBV27 with TRBJ1-6; the match to TRBD1 covers 10 bases. This CDR3 has 20 residues. J was trimmed by 9 bases and V by 5 bases; bases with no gene match: 22. CDR1 MNHEY and CDR2 SMNVEV come from the germline V gene (reference sequence). CDR3 in amino acids: CASSKRTGGYALLEFSPLHF. The CDR3 DNA sequence: TGTGCCAGCAGTAAACGGACAGGGGGATATGCTTTATTAGAATTTTCACCCCTCCACTTT.

The V call is TRBV5-1, the J call TRBJ2-5; tentatively, D is TRBD2 (6 bases). V shed 4 bases and J shed 4 bases, with 20 bases lying between them. CDR1 and CDR2 (germline): SGHRS, YFSETQ. The CDR3 is 16 residues long. The CDR3 region is CASSVGRGLLPETQYF. The CDR3 DNA reads as TGCGCCAGCAGCGTCGGGCGGGGTTTATTGCCAGAGACCCAGTACTTC.

V is TRBV5-8 and J is TRBJ2-5; unclear D gene. This CDR3 contains 13 residues. Germline V lookup: CDR1 SGHTS, CDR2 YDEGEE. Trimming took 3 bases from V and 2 from J, leaving 8 bases between them. The CDR3 loop is CASSYSEQETQYF. As DNA, the CDR3 is TGTGCCAGCAGCTATTCAGAACAAGAGACCCAGTACTTC.

V usage is TRBV9 and J usage is TRBJ1-2, with 7 bases fitting TRBD1. CDR3 size: 14 residues. Germline loops: CDR1 SGDLS, CDR2 YYNGEE. Unmatched junction bases numbered 5, after V lost 0 bases and J lost 6 bases. The DNA of the CDR3 is TGTGCCAGCAGCGTAGGACAGGGCCCGGATGGCTACACCTTC. Amino acid sequence: CASSVGQGPDGYTF.

The chain links TRBV30 to TRBJ2-6; possible D gene TRBD1, 5 bases. Germline V gene lookup returns CDR1 GTSNPN and CDR2 SVGIG (reference sequence). CDR3 size: 16 residues. Trimming pared 0 bases from V and 3 bases from J, leaving 12 bases between. CDR3 bases: TGTGCCTGGAGTGTAAAAGGGGCGAGTGGGGCCAACGTCCTGACTTTC. Residues: CAWSVKGASGANVLTF.